A few counts support the clone carrying this T cell receptor beta chain. Its antigen is undetermined. The sample is drawn from a study of response to subunit inactivated influenza vaccine. Germline values: CDR1 SGDLS, CDR2 YYNGEE. This CDR3 has 13 amino acids. Trimming left V 0 bases short and J 9 bases short, with 11 bases between. Study-wide findings and caveats: Researchers suggested that each seasonal influenza vaccination recruits few new T cells.

In TCRdb, the RT-PCR reads were re-called with MiXCR into one record per CDR3 protein. The sample has about half a million distinct CDR3 sequences; approximately 7.7% are singletons. Source: PBMCs from blood, taken around 25 months after vaccination. The source of this sequence is a man between 50 and 75 years old who received an inactivated influenza vaccine. J is TRBJ2-3 and V is TRBV9; D may be TRBD2 (6 bases). The CDR3 coding sequence is TGTGCCAGCAGCGTAGGGCAGGAGGGGACGCAGTATTTT. It translates to CASSVGQEGTQYF. The full variable domain, its missing parts supplied by reference TRBV9 and TRBJ2-3, is DSGVTQTPKHLITATGQRVTLRCSPRSGDLSVYWYQQSLDQGLQFLIQYYNGEERAKGNILERFSAQQFPDLHSELNLSSLELGDSALYFCASSVGQEGTQYFGPGTRLTVL.